This T cell receptor beta chain was sequenced during a study of shared clonotypes between healthy human individuals. Sequencing used immunoSEQ multiplex PCR; TCRdb keeps in-frame clones, though not all of them. Of roughly 2.5 million clones listed, around 90% are singletons. V dropped 2 bases and J dropped 10 bases, with 10 bases sitting between them. CDR1 and CDR2 (germline): MNHEY, SVGAGI. This CDR3 spans 12 amino acids. The clonotype comes from a man aged 18-30 years in good health. The chain carries TRBV6-5 and TRBJ2-3; maybe TRBD1 (6 bases). Sequenced sample: naive CD4+ T cells sorted from blood. Subset in this sample: CD45RA+ positively selected. The CDR3 nucleotides read TGTGCCAGCAGTTACAACCGACAGGCGCAGTATTTT. This gives the protein CASSYNRQAQYF.